This TCR beta chain originates from a study of blood T cell repertoires in COVID-19. Method: immunoSEQ multiplex PCR; TCRdb's copy keeps in-frame clones and lacks some. The sample lists tens of thousands of clones, about 87% seen once, with approximately 12% in the top ten. V lost 5 bases to trimming and J lost 1 base; unmatched junction nucleotides: 1. The CDR3 covers 15 residues. Germline V gene data show CDR1 as ENHRY and CDR2 as SYGVKD. This sequence originates from an elderly man with acute or convalescent COVID-19. This chain links TRBV10-3 with TRBJ1-3; 11 positions agree with TRBD1. Sequences were obtained from peripheral blood. CDR3 amino acids: CAISRDRGSGNTIYF. The CDR3 region has the DNA TGTGCCATCAGTAGGGACAGGGGGTCTGGAAACACCATATATTTT.